These 8 T cell receptor beta chains were all obtained from the same sample, sequenced in a study of cytomegalovirus exposure and HLA in healthy donors. The study ran its PCR with 60 Vbeta and 13 Jbeta primers. TCRdb's copy holds only in-frame clones and misses some; the assay was immunoSEQ multiplex PCR. This table has about 120,000 clones, approximately 78% appearing once. The specimen was PBMCs. These TCRs come from a middle-aged woman in good health and CMV-seropositive.

This clone is a singleton in its sample. The J gene is TRBJ1-6, the V gene TRBV7-9, with 9 bases lining up with TRBD1. The germline V gene encodes CDR1 SEHNR and CDR2 FQNEAQ (reference sequence). The CDR3 covers 13 residues. The junction had 5 bases not matched to a gene; V was cut back by 5 bases and J by 12 bases. The CDR3 region has the DNA TGTGCCAGCAGCAGGGGACAGGGCGGACCCCTCCACTTT. It codes for CASSRGQGGPLHF.

This clone came up a few times. The gene calls are TRBV19 and TRBJ2-1; 10 positions agree with TRBD2. The length of the CDR3 is 14 residues. V trimming: 0 bases; J trimming: 12 bases; junction bases outside the gene matches: 5. The germline V gene encodes CDR1 LNHDA and CDR2 SQIVND (reference sequence). The CDR3 nucleotides read TGTGCCAGTAGTATAGACCCTAGCGGGGGCCGGCAGTTCTTC. Amino acids: CASSIDPSGGRQFF.

This sequence joins TRBV21-1 and TRBJ2-1; the D call TRBD1 from the table was never checked on the DNA. TRBV21-1 is termed a pseudogene. This CDR3 comprises 14 residues. CDR3 region: CASSKARSYNEQFF. DNA for the CDR3: TGTGCCAGCAGCAAAGCCAGATCCTACAATGAGCAGTTCTTC.

The CDR3 reads CASRQSSTDTQYF. The CDR3 DNA reads TGTGCCAGTAGACAGTCTAGCACAGATACGCAGTATTTT. The chain is built from TRBV19 and TRBJ2-3; D not resolved. Germline V gene lookup returns CDR1 LNHDA and CDR2 SQIVND (reference sequence). With 6 bases removed from V and 0 bases from J, the gap between germline ends came to 7 bases. CDR3 length: 13 residues.

The rearrangement links TRBV5-1 to TRBJ2-7, with TRBD2 as a possible D gene (5 bases). Deletions cut 4 bases from V and 0 bases from J, with 14 bases between. The V gene's germline CDR1 is SGHRS and CDR2 YFSETQ. CDR3 length equals 15 residues. The CDR3 region has the DNA TGCGCCAGCAGCCCGGAACCGGGATCCTCCTACGAGCAGTACTTC. It yields the protein CASSPEPGSSYEQYF.

The V call is TRBV2, the J call TRBJ2-7; a weak D match, TRBD1 (6 bases). The germline CDR1 and CDR2 sequences are SNHLY and FYNNEI. With 7 bases removed from V and 2 bases from J, the gap between germline ends came to 12 bases. The CDR3 length is 13 residues. DNA for the CDR3: TGTGCCAGCACTACGTGGACAGCCTACGAGCAGTACTTC. Its protein is CASTTWTAYEQYF.

The genes are TRBV19 and TRBJ1-1; D remains unclear. Between the trimmed V and J ends, which lost 9 bases and 6 bases, there was a span of 17 bases. Germline V gene sequence: CDR1 LNHDA, CDR2 SQIVND (reference sequence). The CDR3 length is 13 residues. The CDR3 reads CASAGIPTAEAFF. CDR3 DNA: TGTGCCAGCGCCGGGATCCCCACGGCTGAAGCTTTCTTT. Filled out from reference TRBV19 and TRBJ1-1, the complete variable domain reads DGGITQSPKYLFRKEGQNVTLSCEQNLNHDAMYWYRQDPGQGLRLIYYSQIVNDFQKGDIAEGYSVSREKKESFPLTVTSAQKNPTAFYLCASAGIPTAEAFFGQGTRLTVV.

V gene TRBV19 combines with J gene TRBJ2-7; 9 positions agree with TRBD1. The CDR3 covers 14 residues. Losses at the gene ends were 3 bases for V and 11 bases for J; bases not matched to a gene: 11. CDR1 and CDR2 (germline): LNHDA, SQIVND (reference sequence). Here the CDR3 reads CASSMSRDRAGKYF. In DNA, the CDR3 is TGTGCCAGTAGTATGTCCCGGGACAGGGCGGGAAAGTACTTC.